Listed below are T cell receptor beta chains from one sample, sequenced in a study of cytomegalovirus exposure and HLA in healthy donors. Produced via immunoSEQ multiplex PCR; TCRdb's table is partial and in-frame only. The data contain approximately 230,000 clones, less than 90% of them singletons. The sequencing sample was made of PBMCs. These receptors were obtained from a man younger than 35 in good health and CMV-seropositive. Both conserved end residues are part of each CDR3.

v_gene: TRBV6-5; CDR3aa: CASSYSTKNIQYF
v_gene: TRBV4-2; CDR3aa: CATGMGLDYGYTF
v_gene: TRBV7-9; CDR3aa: CASSLWGNEKLFF
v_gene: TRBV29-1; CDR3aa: CSVVPSGQPRGGADTQYF
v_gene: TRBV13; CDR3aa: CASSPRGDRETEAFF
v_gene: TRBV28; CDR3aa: CASSLGGGSYEQYF
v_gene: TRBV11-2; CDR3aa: CASSDGIPGGELFF
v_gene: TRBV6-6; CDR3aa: CASTLREGRINYGYTF
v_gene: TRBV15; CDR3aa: CATSPGPSSYNEQFF
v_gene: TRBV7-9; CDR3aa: CASSLKLGLSPDTQYF
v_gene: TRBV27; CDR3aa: CASSLRGGYEQYF
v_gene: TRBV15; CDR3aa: CATSRAGLQEYSNQPQHF
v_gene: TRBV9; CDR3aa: CASSLTSGSEQFF
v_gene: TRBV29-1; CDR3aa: CSVEYRGSGYTF
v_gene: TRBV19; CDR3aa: CASSIWQGAEQFF
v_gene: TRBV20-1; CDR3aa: CSAFLPNEQFF
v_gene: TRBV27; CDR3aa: CASSLTLSSYEQYF
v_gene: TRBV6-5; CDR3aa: CATSRDSYYEQYF
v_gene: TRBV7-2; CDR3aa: CASSLRHTYEQYF
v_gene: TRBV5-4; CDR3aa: CATSQATNYGYTF
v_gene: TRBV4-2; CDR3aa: CASSPRRGSGGYTF
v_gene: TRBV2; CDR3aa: CASSDVRVSYEQYF
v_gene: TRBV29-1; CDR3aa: CSSPGDRGGSEAFF
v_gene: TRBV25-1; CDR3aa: CASSESPGLARETQYF
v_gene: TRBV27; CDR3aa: CASRVGTTSYEQYF
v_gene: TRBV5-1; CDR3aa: CASSPGLAGTGELFF